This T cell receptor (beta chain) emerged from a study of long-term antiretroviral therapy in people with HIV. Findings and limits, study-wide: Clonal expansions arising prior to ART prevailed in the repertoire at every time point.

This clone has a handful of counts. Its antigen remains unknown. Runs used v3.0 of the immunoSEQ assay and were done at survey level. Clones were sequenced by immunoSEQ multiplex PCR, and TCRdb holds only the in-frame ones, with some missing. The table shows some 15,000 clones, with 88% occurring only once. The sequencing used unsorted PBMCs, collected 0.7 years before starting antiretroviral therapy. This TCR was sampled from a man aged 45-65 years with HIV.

In DNA, the CDR3 is TGTGCTAGTGCCCCGACTAGCGGGAGCTACGAGCAGTACTTC. Translation: CASAPTSGSYEQYF. This chain joins TRBV12-5 and TRBJ2-7; TRBD2 agrees at 12 bases. Unmatched junction bases numbered 4, after V lost 7 bases and J lost 3 bases. Germline V gives CDR1 LGHNT, CDR2 FRNRAP. The CDR3 totals 14 residues.